The 3 T cell receptor beta chains in this list originate from one sample, sequenced in a study of chemoradiotherapy in HPV16-positive cancers. The data were produced by immunoSEQ multiplex PCR, yet TCRdb's version contains in-frame clones alone and is incomplete. The profile shows roughly 3,200 clones, around 83% of them singletons. The sequencing here drew on tumor tissue, taken from a patient who underwent chemoradiotherapy. The receptors were gathered from a human donor with HPV-associated anogenital cancer.

V is TRBV5-6 and J is TRBJ1-1; 8 bases agree with TRBD1. CDR1 SGHDT and CDR2 YYEEEE come from the germline V gene. The trim removed 3 bases at V and 3 bases at J, leaving 7 bases unmatched. The CDR3 consists of 15 residues. Written as DNA, the CDR3 is TGTGCCAGCAGCTCGACTAGGACAGGGCACACTGAAGCTTTCTTT. Encoded protein: CASSSTRTGHTEAFF.

The chain combines TRBV28 with TRBJ2-5; 7 bases line up with TRBD1. Unmatched junction bases numbered 3, after V lost 3 bases and J lost 2 bases. Germline CDR1 is MDHEN and CDR2 is SYDVKM. The CDR3 covers 14 residues. The CDR3 region has the DNA TGTGCCAGCAGTTTGGGGACAGCTCAAGAGACCCAGTACTTC. Its translation is CASSLGTAQETQYF.

This chain links TRBV4-1 with TRBJ2-3; D is possibly TRBD2 (7 bases). This CDR3 is 17 amino acids long. CDR1 is MGHRA, CDR2 YSYEKL, per germline. V shed 0 bases and J shed 7 bases, with 20 bases lying between them. This CDR3 reads CASSQEVRGPRSYTQYF. The CDR3 bases are TGCGCCAGCAGCCAAGAAGTGCGGGGGCCGAGGAGTTATACGCAGTATTTT.